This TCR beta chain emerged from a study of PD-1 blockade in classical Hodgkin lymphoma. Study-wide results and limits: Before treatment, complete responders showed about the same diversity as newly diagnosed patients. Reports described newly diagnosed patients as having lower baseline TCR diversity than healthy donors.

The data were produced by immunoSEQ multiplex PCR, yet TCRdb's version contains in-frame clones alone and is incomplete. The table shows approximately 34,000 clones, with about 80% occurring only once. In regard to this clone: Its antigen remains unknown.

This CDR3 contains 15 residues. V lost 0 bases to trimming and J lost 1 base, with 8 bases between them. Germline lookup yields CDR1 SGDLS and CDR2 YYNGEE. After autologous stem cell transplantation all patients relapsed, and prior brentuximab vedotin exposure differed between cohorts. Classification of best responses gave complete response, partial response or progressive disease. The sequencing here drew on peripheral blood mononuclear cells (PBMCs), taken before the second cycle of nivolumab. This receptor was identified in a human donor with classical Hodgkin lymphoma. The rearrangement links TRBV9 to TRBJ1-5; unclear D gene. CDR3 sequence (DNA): TGTGCCAGCAGCGTAGACGGTAGAAGCAATCAGCCCCAGCATTTT. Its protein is CASSVDGRSNQPQHF.